This is a list of T cell receptor beta chains from one sample in a study of blood T cells in healthy people across ages. TCRdb re-called the 5' RACE reads with MiXCR, one entry per CDR3 protein. The sample includes some 900,000 distinct CDR3 sequences, approximately 49% of them seen just once. The source material was blood. These receptors all come from a man aged 30-40 years in good health. The CDR3 runs from the conserved cysteine through the conserved F or W.

J gene,V gene,CDR3 protein
TRBJ1-1,TRBV2,CASSVVLQSGGEAFF
TRBJ1-1,TRBV7-2,CASSYMTGNLFTEAFF
TRBJ2-1,TRBV9,CASSVERAYNEQFF
TRBJ2-1,TRBV25-1,CASSGYGVRGPYNEQFF
TRBJ2-1,TRBV20-1,CSARDGAGVTNEQFF
TRBJ2-7,TRBV25-1,CASSGEWNSGGPYEQYF
TRBJ2-2,TRBV7-9,CASSRGEYTGELFF
TRBJ2-7,TRBV28,CASGQAYEQYF
TRBJ1-1,TRBV6-6,CASTPQENTEAFF
TRBJ2-7,TRBV27,CASSYRQESYEQYF
NA,TRBV9,CASSPDRDFFYEQYF
TRBJ2-5,TRBV20-1,CSAMTGEVVETQYF
TRBJ2-3,TRBV2,CASRRGTSGGASTDTQYF
TRBJ1-4,TRBV7-9,CASSYAGPTNEKLFF
TRBJ2-5,TRBV6-2/TRBV6-3,CASSLRSAPPGTQYF
TRBJ2-5,TRBV9,CASSVVGGLETQYF
TRBJ2-2,TRBV27,CASAGISTGELFF
TRBJ2-1,TRBV12-3/TRBV12-4,CASRRQGMNEQFF
TRBJ1-6,TRBV11-2,CASSFPGRINSPLHF
TRBJ1-5,TRBV6-5,CASSTTYGGGQPQHF
TRBJ2-3,TRBV20-1,CSATRTSGDTDTQYF
TRBJ2-1,TRBV5-1,CASSFGTGIHNEQFF